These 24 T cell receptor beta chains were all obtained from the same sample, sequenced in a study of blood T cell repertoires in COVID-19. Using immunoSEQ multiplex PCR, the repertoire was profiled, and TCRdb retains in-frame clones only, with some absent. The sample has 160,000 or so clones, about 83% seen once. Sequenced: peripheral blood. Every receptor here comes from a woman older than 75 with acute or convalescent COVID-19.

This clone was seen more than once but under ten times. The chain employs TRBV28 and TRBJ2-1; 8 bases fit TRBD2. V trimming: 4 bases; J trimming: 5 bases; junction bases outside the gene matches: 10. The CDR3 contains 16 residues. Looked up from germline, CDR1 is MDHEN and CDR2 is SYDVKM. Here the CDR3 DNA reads TGTGCCAGCAGTTCCAGGAGGAAGCGGGAGAACAATGAGCAGTTCTTC. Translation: CASSSRRKRENNEQFF.

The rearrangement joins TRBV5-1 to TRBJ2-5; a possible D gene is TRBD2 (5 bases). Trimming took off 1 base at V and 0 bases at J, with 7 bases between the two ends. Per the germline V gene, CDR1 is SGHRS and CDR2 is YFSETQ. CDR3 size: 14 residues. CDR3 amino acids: CASSLSGYQETQYF. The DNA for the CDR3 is TGCGCCAGCAGCTTGAGCGGTTACCAAGAGACCCAGTACTTC.

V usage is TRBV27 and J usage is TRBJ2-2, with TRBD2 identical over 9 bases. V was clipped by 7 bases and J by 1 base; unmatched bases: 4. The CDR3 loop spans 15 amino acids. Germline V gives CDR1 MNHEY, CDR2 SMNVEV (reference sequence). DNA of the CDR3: TGTGCCAGCACGGGACTAGCCTTGAACACCGGGGAGCTGTTTTTT. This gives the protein CASTGLALNTGELFF.

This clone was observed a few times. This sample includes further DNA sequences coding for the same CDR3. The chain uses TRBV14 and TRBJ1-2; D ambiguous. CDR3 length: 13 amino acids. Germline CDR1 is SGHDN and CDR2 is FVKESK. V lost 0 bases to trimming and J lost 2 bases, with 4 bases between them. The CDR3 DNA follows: TGTGCCAGCAGCCAAGATCTAAACTATGGCTACACCTTC. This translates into CASSQDLNYGYTF.

The CDR3 region is CATSRDPGSGGSYEQYF. In DNA, the CDR3 is TGTGCCACCAGCAGAGATCCAGGTAGCGGGGGGTCTTACGAGCAGTACTTC. The rearrangement uses TRBV15 and TRBJ2-7; 10 nucleotides match TRBD2. Germline CDR1 LNHNV, CDR2 YYDKDF (reference sequence). The trim removed 0 bases at V and 4 bases at J, leaving 9 bases unmatched. The CDR3 is 17 residues long. Together with reference TRBV15 and TRBJ2-7, the CDR3 gives the full variable domain: DAMVIQNPRYQVTQFGKPVTLSCSQTLNHNVMYWYQQKSSQAPKLLFHYYDKDFNNEADTPDNFQSRRPNTSFCFLDIRSPGLGDTAMYLCATSRDPGSGGSYEQYFGPGTRLTVT.

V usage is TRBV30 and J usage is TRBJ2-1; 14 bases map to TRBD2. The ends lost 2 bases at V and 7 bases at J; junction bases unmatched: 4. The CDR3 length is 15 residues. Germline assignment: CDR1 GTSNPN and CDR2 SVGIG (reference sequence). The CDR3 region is CAWSWTSGGRNEQFF. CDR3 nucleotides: TGTGCCTGGAGTTGGACTAGCGGGGGGAGGAATGAGCAGTTCTTC.

The DNA for the CDR3 is TGTGCCAGCAAACAGGGGGCATGGGGCAATCAGCCCCAGCATTTT. Its translation: CASKQGAWGNQPQHF. V usage is TRBV28 and J usage is TRBJ1-5; TRBD1 matches at 9 bases. This CDR3 region has 15 residues. CDR1 MDHEN and CDR2 SYDVKM come from the germline V gene. V shed 7 bases, J shed 2 bases, and the junction held 6 bases outside the gene matches.

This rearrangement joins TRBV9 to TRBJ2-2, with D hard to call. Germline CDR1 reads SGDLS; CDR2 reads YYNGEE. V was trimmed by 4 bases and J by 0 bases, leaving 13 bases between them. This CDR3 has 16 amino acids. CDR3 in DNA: TGTGCCAGCAGCCCCCGACATATCGCGAACACCGGGGAGCTGTTTTTT. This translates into CASSPRHIANTGELFF.

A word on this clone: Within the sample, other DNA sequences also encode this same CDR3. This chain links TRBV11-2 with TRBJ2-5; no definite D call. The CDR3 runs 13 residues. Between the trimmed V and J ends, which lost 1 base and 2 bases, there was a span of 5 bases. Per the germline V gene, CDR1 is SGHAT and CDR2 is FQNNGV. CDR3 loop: CASSLGLQETQYF. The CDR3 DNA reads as TGTGCCAGCAGCTTAGGGCTTCAAGAGACCCAGTACTTC.

The CDR3 bases are TGCGCCAGCAGCTCCCAGGGGGAACCCTCCTACAATGAGCAGTTCTTC. Protein sequence: CASSSQGEPSYNEQFF. The chain recombines TRBV5-1 with TRBJ2-1; 7 nucleotides agree with TRBD1. V lost 3 bases and J lost 0; bases outside the gene matches: 6. CDR1 and CDR2 from the germline V gene are SGHRS and YFSETQ. CDR3 length: 16 residues.

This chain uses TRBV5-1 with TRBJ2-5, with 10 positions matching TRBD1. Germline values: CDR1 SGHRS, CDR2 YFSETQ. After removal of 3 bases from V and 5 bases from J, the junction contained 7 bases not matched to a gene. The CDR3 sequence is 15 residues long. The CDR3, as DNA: TGCGCCAGCAGCTCGACAGGGGGCCCGCGGGAGACCCAGTACTTC. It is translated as CASSSTGGPRETQYF.

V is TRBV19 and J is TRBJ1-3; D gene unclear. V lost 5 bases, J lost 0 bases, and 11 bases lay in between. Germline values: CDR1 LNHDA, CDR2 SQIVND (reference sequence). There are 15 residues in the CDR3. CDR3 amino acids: CASSDKSTSGNTIYF. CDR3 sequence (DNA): TGTGCCAGTAGTGACAAGAGTACCTCTGGAAACACCATATATTTT. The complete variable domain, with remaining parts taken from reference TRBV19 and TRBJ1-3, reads DGGITQSPKYLFRKEGQNVTLSCEQNLNHDAMYWYRQDPGQGLRLIYYSQIVNDFQKGDIAEGYSVSREKKESFPLTVTSAQKNPTAFYLCASSDKSTSGNTIYFGEGSWLTVV.

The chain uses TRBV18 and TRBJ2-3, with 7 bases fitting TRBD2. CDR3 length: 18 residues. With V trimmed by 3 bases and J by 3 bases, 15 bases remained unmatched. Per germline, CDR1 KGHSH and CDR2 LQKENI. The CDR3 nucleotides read TGTGCCAGCTCACCTACCGAGATTAGCGGGCTGGGGACAGATACGCAGTATTTT. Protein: CASSPTEISGLGTDTQYF.

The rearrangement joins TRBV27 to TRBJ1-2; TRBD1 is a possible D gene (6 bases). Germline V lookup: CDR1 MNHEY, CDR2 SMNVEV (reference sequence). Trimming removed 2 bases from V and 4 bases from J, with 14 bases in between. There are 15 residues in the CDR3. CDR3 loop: CASSLRQGRTYGYTF. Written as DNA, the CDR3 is TGTGCCAGCAGTTTAAGGCAGGGGCGGACCTATGGCTACACCTTC.

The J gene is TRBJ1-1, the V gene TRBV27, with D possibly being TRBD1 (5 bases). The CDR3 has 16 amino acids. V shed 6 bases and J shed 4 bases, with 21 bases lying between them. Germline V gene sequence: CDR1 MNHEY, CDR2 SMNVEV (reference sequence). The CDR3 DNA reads TGTGCCAGCAGAACTAACGGGGCTCGGGGAGGCACTGAAGCTTTCTTT. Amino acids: CASRTNGARGGTEAFF.

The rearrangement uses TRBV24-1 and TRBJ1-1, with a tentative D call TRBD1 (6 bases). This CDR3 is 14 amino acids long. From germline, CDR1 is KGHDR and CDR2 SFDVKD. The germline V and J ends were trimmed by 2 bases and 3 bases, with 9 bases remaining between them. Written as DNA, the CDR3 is TGTGCCACCAGTGATTCATCAGGGGACACTGAAGCTTTCTTT. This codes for CATSDSSGDTEAFF.

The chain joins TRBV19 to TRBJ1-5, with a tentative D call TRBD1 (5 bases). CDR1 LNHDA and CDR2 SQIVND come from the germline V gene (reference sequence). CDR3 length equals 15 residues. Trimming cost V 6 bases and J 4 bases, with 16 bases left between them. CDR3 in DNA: TGTGCCAGTAGCCCCGTCCAGGGAAATAATCAGCCCCAGCATTTT. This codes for CASSPVQGNNQPQHF.

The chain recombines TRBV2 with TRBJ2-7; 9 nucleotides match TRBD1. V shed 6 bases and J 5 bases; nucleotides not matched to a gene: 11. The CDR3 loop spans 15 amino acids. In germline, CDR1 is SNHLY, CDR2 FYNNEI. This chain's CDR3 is CASRRGGTGSHEQYF. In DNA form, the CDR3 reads TGTGCCAGCAGGCGGGGAGGGACAGGGTCCCACGAGCAGTACTTC.

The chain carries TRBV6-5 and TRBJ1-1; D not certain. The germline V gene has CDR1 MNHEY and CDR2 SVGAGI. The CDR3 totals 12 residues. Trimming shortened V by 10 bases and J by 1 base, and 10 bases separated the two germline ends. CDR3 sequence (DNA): TGTGCCACCTCCTTTCGGAACACTGAAGCTTTCTTT. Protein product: CATSFRNTEAFF.

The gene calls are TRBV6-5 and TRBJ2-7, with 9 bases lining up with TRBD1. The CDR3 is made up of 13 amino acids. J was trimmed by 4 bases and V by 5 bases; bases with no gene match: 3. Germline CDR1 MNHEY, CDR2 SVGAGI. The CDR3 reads CASSRDRDYEQYF. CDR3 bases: TGTGCCAGCAGTAGGGACAGGGATTACGAGCAGTACTTC.

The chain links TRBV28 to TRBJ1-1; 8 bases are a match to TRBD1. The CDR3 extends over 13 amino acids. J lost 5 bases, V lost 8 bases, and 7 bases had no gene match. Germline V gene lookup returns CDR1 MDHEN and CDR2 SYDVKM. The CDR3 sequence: CASLSGGRTEAFF. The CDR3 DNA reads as TGTGCCAGCCTCTCAGGGGGCAGGACTGAAGCTTTCTTT.

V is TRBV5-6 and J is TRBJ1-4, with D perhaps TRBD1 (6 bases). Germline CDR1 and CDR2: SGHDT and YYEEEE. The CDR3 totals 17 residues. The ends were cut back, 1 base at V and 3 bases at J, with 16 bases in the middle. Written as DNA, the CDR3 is TGTGCCAGCAGCTTGTTTGGGGGGGCCGGGTCTAATGAAAAACTGTTTTTT. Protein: CASSLFGGAGSNEKLFF.

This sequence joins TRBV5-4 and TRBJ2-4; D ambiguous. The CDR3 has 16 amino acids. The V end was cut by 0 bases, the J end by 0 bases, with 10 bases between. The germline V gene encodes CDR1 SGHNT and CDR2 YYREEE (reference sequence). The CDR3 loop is CASSLDREIAKNIQYF. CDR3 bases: TGTGCCAGCAGCTTGGACAGAGAGATAGCCAAAAACATTCAGTACTTC.

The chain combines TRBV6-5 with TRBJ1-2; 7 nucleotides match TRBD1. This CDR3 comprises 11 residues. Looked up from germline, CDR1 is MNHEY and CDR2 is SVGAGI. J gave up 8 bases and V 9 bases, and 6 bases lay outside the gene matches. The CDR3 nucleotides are TGTGCCAGTAGGGGGCGAAAGGGCTACACCTTC. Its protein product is CASRGRKGYTF.